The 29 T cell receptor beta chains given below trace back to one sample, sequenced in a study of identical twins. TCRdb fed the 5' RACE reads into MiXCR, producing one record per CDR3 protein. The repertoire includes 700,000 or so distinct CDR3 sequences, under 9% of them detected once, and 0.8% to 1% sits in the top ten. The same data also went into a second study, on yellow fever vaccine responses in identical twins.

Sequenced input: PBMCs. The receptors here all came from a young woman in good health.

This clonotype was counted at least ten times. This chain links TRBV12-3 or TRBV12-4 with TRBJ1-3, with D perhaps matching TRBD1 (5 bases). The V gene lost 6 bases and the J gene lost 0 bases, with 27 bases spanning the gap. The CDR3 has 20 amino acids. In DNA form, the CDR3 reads TGTGCCAGCAGCCGCGAAAGGCCCGGGGCCGATCGGCCCTCTGGAAACACCATATATTTT. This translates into CASSRERPGADRPSGNTIYF.

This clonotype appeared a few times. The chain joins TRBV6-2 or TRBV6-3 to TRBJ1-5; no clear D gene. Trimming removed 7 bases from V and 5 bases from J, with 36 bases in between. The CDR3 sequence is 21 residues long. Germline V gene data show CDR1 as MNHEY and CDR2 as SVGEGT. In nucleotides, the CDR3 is TGTGCCAGCACCACACAAGTATTCACAGCTCTAATAACAAGGGCGTATCAGCCCCAGCATTTT. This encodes CASTTQVFTALITRAYQPQHF.

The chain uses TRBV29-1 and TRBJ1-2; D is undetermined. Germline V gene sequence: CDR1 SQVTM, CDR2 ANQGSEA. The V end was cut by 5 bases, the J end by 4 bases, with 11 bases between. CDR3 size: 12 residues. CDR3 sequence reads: CSVTGSFYGYTF. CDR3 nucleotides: TGCAGCGTTACCGGGAGTTTCTATGGCTACACCTTC.

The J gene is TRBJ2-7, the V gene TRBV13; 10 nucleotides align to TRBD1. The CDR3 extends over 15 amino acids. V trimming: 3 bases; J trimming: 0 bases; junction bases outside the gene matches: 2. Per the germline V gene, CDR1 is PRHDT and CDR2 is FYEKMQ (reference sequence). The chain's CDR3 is CASSFGDRGSYEQYF. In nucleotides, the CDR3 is TGTGCCAGCAGCTTTGGGGACAGGGGCTCCTACGAGCAGTACTTC.

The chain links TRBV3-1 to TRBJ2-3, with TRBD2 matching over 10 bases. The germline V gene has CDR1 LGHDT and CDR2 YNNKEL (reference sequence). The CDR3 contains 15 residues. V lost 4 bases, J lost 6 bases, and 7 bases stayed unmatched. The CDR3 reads CASSRLLAGDDTQYF. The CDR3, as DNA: TGTGCCAGCAGCCGCCTCCTAGCGGGAGACGATACGCAGTATTTT.

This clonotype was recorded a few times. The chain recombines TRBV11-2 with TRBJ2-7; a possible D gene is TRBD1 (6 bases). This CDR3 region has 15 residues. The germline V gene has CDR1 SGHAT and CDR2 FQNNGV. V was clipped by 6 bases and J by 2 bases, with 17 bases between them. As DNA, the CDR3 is TGTGCCAGCAGACTTACAGGGACGTCGGCCTACGAGCAGTACTTC. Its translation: CASRLTGTSAYEQYF.

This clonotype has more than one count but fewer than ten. DNA of the CDR3: TGCGCCAGCAGCCCTCTCAGGAACTGGGAGACCCAGTACTTC. Translated: CASSPLRNWETQYF. V usage is TRBV10-2 and J usage is TRBJ2-5; D call uncertain. From germline, CDR1 is WSHSY and CDR2 SAAADI. The ends were cut back, 6 bases at V and 5 bases at J, with 16 bases in the middle. There are 14 residues in the CDR3.

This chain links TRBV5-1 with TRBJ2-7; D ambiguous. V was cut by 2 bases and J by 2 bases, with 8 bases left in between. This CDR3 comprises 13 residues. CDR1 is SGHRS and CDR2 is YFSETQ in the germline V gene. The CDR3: CASSLDIAYEQYF. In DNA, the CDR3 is TGCGCCAGCAGCTTAGACATCGCCTACGAGCAGTACTTC. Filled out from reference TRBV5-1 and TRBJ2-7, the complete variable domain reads KAGVTQTPRYLIKTRGQQVTLSCSPISGHRSVSWYQQTPGQGLQFLFEYFSETQRNKGNFPGRFSGRQFSNSRSEMNVSTLELGDSALYLCASSLDIAYEQYFGPGTRLTVT.

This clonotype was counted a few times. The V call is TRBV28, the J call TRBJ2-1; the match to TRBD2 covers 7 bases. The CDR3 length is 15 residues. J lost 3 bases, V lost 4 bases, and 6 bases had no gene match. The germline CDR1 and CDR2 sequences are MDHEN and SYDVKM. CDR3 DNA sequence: TGTGCCAGCAGTTACCCTAGCGGCGGCTACAATGAGCAGTTCTTC. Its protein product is CASSYPSGGYNEQFF.

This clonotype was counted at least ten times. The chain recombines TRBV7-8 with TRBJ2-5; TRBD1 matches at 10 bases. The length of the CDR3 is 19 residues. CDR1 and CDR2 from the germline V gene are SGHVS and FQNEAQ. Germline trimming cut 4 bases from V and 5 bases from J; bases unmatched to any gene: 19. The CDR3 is CASSSGRGTRDRGRETQYF. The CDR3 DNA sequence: TGTGCCAGCAGCTCGGGGCGGGGGACCAGGGACAGGGGCCGGGAGACCCAGTACTTC.

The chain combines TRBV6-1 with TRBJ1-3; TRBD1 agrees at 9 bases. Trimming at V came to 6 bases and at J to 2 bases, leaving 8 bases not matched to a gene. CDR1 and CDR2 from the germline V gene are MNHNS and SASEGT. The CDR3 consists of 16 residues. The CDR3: CASRAGQGITGNTIYF. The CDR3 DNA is TGTGCCAGCAGAGCAGGACAGGGGATCACTGGAAACACCATATATTTT.

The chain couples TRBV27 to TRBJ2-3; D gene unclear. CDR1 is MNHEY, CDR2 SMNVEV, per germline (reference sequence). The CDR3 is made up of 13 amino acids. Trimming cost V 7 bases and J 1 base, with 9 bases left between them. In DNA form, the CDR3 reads TGTGCCAGCAAAGGTGCCGGCACAGATACGCAGTATTTT. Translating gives CASKGAGTDTQYF.

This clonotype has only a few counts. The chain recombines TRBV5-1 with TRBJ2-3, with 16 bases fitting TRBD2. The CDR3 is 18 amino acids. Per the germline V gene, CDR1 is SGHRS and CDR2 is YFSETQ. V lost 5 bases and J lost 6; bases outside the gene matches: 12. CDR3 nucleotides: TGCGCCAGCAGAAAAGGTGGGACTAGCGGGGGGGCCGGGGATACGCAGTATTTT. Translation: CASRKGGTSGGAGDTQYF.

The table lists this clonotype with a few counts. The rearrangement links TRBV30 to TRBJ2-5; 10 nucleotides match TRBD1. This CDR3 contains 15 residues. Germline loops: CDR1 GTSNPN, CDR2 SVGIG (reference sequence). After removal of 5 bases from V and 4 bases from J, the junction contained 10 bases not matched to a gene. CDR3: CAWLDRGPVIETQYF. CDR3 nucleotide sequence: TGTGCCTGGTTAGACAGGGGGCCAGTAATAGAGACCCAGTACTTC.

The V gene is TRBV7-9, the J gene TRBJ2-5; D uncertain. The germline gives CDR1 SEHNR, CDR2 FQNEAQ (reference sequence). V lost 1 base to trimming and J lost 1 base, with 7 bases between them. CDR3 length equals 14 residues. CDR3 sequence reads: CASSLGTTQETQYF. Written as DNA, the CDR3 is TGTGCCAGCAGCTTAGGGACGACCCAAGAGACCCAGTACTTC.

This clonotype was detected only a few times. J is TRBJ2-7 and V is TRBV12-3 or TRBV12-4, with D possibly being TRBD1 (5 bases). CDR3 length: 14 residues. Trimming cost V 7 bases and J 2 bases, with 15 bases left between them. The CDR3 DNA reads TGTGCCAGCACCCAAAGGGGAAAGCCCTACGAGCAGTACTTC. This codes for CASTQRGKPYEQYF.

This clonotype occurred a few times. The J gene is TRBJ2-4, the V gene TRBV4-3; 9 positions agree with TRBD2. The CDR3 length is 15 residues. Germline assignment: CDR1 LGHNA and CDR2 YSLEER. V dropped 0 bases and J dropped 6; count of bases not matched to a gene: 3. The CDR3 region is CASSQELAGLNIQYF. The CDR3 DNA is TGCGCCAGCAGCCAAGAGCTAGCGGGACTAAACATTCAGTACTTC.

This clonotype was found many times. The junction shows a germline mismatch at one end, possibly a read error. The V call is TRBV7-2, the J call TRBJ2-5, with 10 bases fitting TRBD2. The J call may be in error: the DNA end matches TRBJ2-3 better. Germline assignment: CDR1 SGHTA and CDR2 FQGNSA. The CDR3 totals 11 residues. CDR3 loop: CASSLAGAQYF. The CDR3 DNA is TGTGCCAGCAGCCTAGCGGGGGCGCAGTATTTT.

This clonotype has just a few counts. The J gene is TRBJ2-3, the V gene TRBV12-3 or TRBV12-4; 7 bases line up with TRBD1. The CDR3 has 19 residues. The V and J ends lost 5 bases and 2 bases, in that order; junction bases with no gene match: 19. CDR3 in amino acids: CASSGTGQATNTLTDTQYF. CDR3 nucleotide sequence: TGTGCCAGCAGTGGCACCGGACAGGCGACGAATACCCTCACAGATACGCAGTATTTT.

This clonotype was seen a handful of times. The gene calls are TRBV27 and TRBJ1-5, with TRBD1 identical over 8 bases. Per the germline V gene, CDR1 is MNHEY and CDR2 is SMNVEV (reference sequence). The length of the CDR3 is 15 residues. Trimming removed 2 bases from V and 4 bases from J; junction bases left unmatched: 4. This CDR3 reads CASSLNGQGNQPQHF. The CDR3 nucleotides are TGTGCCAGCAGTTTAAATGGACAGGGAAATCAGCCCCAGCATTTT.

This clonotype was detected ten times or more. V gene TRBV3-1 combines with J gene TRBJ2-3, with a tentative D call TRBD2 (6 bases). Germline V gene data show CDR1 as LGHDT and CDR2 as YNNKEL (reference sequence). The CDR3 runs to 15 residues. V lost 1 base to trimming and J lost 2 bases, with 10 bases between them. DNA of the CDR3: TGTGCCAGCAGCCAAGTCGGCGGGGCCACAGATACGCAGTATTTT. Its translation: CASSQVGGATDTQYF.

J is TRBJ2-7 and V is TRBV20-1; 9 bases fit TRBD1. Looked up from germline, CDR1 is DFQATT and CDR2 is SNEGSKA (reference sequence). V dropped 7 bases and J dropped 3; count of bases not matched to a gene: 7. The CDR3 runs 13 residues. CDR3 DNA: TGCAGTGGGGGACAGGGAGTAAACTACGAGCAGTACTTC. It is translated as CSGGQGVNYEQYF.

CDR3 sequence reads: CASSLHPTANTGELFF. The CDR3 nucleotides are TGTGCCAGCAGCTTGCATCCGACAGCGAACACCGGGGAGCTGTTTTTT. V gene TRBV5-5 combines with J gene TRBJ2-2; D possibly corresponds to TRBD1 (5 bases). The ends were cut back, 1 base at V and 0 bases at J, with 10 bases in the middle. The germline gives CDR1 SGHKS, CDR2 YYEKEE (reference sequence). This CDR3 is 16 amino acids long.

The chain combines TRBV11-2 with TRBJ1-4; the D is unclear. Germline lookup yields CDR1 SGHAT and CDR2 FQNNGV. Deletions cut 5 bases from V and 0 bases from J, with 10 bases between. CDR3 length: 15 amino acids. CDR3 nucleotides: TGTGCCAGCAGCATCTTCCAAGCAACTAATGAAAAACTGTTTTTT. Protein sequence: CASSIFQATNEKLFF.

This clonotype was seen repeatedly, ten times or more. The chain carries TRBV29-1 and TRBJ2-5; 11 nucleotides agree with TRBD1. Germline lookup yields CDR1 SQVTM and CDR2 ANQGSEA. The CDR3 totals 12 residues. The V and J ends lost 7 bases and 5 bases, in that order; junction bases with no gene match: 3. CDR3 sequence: CSAGDRGETQYF. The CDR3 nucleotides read TGCAGCGCAGGGGACAGGGGGGAGACCCAGTACTTC.

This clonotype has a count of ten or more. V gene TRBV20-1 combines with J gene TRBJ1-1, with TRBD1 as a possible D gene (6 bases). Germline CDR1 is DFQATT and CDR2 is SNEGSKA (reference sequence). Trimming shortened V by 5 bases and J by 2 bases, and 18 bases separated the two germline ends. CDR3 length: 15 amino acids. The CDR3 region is CSARIRTELNTEAFF. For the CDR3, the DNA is TGCAGTGCTCGCATACGGACAGAACTTAACACTGAAGCTTTCTTT.

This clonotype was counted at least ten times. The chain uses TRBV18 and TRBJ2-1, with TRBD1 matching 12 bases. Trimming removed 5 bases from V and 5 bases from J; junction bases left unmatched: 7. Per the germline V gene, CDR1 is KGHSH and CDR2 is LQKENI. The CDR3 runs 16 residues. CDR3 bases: TGTGCCAGCTCATTCGGGACAGGGGGCGCCCACAATGAGCAGTTCTTC. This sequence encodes CASSFGTGGAHNEQFF.

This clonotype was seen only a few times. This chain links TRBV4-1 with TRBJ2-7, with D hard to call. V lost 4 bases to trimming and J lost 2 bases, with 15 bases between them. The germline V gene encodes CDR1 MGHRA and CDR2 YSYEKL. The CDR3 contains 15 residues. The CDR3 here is CASSLDLDAAYEQYF. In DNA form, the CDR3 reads TGCGCCAGCAGCCTTGACCTTGACGCCGCCTACGAGCAGTACTTC.

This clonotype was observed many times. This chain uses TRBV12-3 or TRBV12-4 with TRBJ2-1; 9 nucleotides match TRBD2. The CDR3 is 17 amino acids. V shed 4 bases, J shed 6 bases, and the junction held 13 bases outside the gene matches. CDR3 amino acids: CASSSGQRGAIFNEQFF. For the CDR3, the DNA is TGTGCCAGCAGTTCGGGACAGCGGGGGGCGATCTTCAATGAGCAGTTCTTC.